This T cell receptor beta chain was recovered during a study of blood T cell repertoires in COVID-19. For the study at large: The United States, Italy and Spain provided the acute and convalescent COVID-19 samples. PBMCs, B-cell-depleted T cells, or T cells provided the cDNA or gDNA that made up the material.

Trimming took off 5 bases at V and 0 bases at J, with 8 bases between the two ends. The germline gives CDR1 MDHEN, CDR2 SYDVKM. The CDR3 is 14 amino acids. In the study's own analysis: Researchers report that nucleated cell counts were estimated from reference gene primer amplification. The method was immunoSEQ multiplex PCR; TCRdb's version includes in-frame clones alone and lacks a portion of them. V and J calls and clone size come straight from that table; D and trimming were deduced from the DNA. The data show hundreds of thousands of clones, with about 87% seen just once and about 2% held by the top ten. Patients in Seattle were enrolled during active infection, then followed longitudinally.

This sequence was found in a woman aged 60 to 75 with COVID-19, enrolled during active disease. The sample comprised peripheral blood. The chain recombines TRBV28 with TRBJ1-3; D remains ambiguous. The CDR3 spells CASSRSSSGNTIYF. The CDR3 DNA reads TGTGCCAGCAGTCGGTCAAGCTCTGGAAACACCATATATTTT.